Below, 28 T cell receptor beta chains from the same sample are listed, as sequenced in a study of T cell responses to AZD1222 COVID-19 vaccine. The data were produced by immunoSEQ multiplex PCR, yet TCRdb's version contains in-frame clones alone and is incomplete. This table holds about 180,000 clones, over 90% found once. The sequences come from peripheral blood, collected 28 days after the second AZD1222 dose. Source of these receptors: an adult who received the AZD1222 COVID-19 vaccine.

The rearrangement links TRBV5-1 to TRBJ2-7; 7 bases are a match to TRBD1. Trimming at V came to 4 bases and at J to 0 bases, leaving 7 bases not matched to a gene. Germline CDR1 is SGHRS and CDR2 is YFSETQ. This CDR3 has 15 amino acids. CDR3 bases: TGCGCCAGCAGCACGCGGACAGGAAGCTCCTACGAGCAGTACTTC. As protein: CASSTRTGSSYEQYF.

The chain employs TRBV24-1 and TRBJ2-3; D is unresolved. The V and J ends lost 4 bases and 4 bases respectively, with 5 bases between them. Germline values: CDR1 KGHDR, CDR2 SFDVKD. CDR3 length: 12 residues. In nucleotides, the CDR3 is TGTGCCACCAGTGAAACACCAGATACGCAGTATTTT. Protein product: CATSETPDTQYF.

This clone has a single count. The rearrangement uses TRBV4-1 and TRBJ1-5, with a weak D call TRBD1 (5 bases). The CDR3 sequence is 15 residues long. The ends were cut back, 1 base at V and 5 bases at J, with 12 bases in the middle. The germline V gene encodes CDR1 MGHRA and CDR2 YSYEKL. The CDR3 region is CASSQAGEFDQPQHF. CDR3 nucleotide sequence: TGCGCCAGCAGCCAAGCGGGGGAGTTTGATCAGCCCCAGCATTTT.

The chain combines TRBV9 with TRBJ2-6, with D maybe TRBD1 (5 bases). V was clipped by 5 bases and J by 2 bases, with 8 bases between them. The CDR3 sequence is 14 residues long. In germline, CDR1 is SGDLS, CDR2 YYNGEE. The CDR3 loop is CASRGLAGANVLTF. CDR3 bases: TGTGCCAGCAGGGGGCTGGCTGGGGCCAACGTCCTGACTTTC.

J is TRBJ1-5 and V is TRBV6-2 or TRBV6-3; D may be TRBD1 (5 bases). Germline CDR1 and CDR2: MNHEY and SVGEGT. The CDR3 runs to 14 residues. Trimming left V 6 bases short and J 0 bases short, with 9 bases between. The CDR3 DNA is TGTGCCAGCAGCCGACAGAATAGCAATCAGCCCCAGCATTTT. Protein: CASSRQNSNQPQHF.

CDR3 sequence reads: CASSLVGQGEYEQFF. As DNA, the CDR3 is TGCGCCAGCAGCTTGGTGGGACAGGGGGAATATGAGCAGTTCTTC. This chain joins TRBV5-1 and TRBJ2-1, with 11 positions matching TRBD1. Germline CDR1 is SGHRS and CDR2 is YFSETQ. The CDR3 covers 15 residues. V gave up 0 bases and J gave up 8 bases; unmatched junction bases: 4. The whole variable domain, remainder taken from reference TRBV5-1 and TRBJ2-1, is KAGVTQTPRYLIKTRGQQVTLSCSPISGHRSVSWYQQTPGQGLQFLFEYFSETQRNKGNFPGRFSGRQFSNSRSEMNVSTLELGDSALYLCASSLVGQGEYEQFFGPGTRLTVL.

This chain links TRBV3-1 (or the pseudogene TRBV3-2) with TRBJ2-7; D possibly corresponds to TRBD1 (6 bases). The CDR3 consists of 15 residues. V lost 2 bases to trimming and J lost 4 bases, with 15 bases between them. Germline loops: CDR1 LGHDT, CDR2 YNNKEL (reference sequence). In DNA form, the CDR3 reads TGTGCCAGCAGCCAACTAGTGGGGGCCTCTTACGAGCAGTACTTC. This sequence encodes CASSQLVGASYEQYF.

The chain carries TRBV4-1 and TRBJ1-4; D may be TRBD1 (6 bases). Trimming shortened V by 1 base and J by 5 bases, and 8 bases separated the two germline ends. Germline lookup yields CDR1 MGHRA and CDR2 YSYEKL. This CDR3 spans 14 amino acids. CDR3 amino acids: CASSQVTGNEKLFF. The CDR3 DNA follows: TGCGCCAGCAGCCAAGTTACAGGGAATGAAAAACTGTTTTTT.

This sequence joins TRBV5-5 and TRBJ1-6; 7 bases align to TRBD1. The CDR3 length is 14 residues. Germline CDR1 SGHKS, CDR2 YYEKEE (reference sequence). The junction had 7 bases not matched to a gene; V was cut back by 3 bases and J by 10 bases. The CDR3 coding sequence is TGTGCCAGCAGCTCCGGGACAGAGTCCTCACCCCTCCACTTT. This sequence encodes CASSSGTESSPLHF.

The V call is TRBV3-1 (or the pseudogene TRBV3-2), the J call TRBJ1-1; D gene uncertain. There are 14 residues in the CDR3. Trimming removed 3 bases at V and 6 bases at J, with 14 bases between. Germline CDR1 reads LGHDT; CDR2 reads YNNKEL (reference sequence). DNA for the CDR3: TGTGCCAGCAGCCACAGTGCCAAGGCCTCTGAAGCTTTCTTT. This sequence encodes CASSHSAKASEAFF.

This chain links TRBV7-9 with TRBJ1-2, with D possibly TRBD1 on 6 matching bases. The CDR3 totals 14 residues. Germline V lookup: CDR1 SEHNR, CDR2 FQNEAQ (reference sequence). Trimming took 5 bases from V and 3 from J, leaving 13 bases between them. The CDR3 protein is CASSPLGGYYGYTF. CDR3 bases: TGTGCCAGCAGCCCCCTCGGGGGCTACTATGGCTACACCTTC.

V and J are TRBV11-3 and TRBJ2-2; possible D gene TRBD2, 5 bases. The CDR3 contains 15 residues. The germline gives CDR1 SGHNT, CDR2 YENEEA. V dropped 3 bases and J dropped 4 bases, with 12 bases sitting between them. CDR3 sequence (DNA): TGTGCCAGCAGCTTTGTTGACTATTTCACCGGGGAGCTGTTTTTT. Protein product: CASSFVDYFTGELFF.

The genes are TRBV19 and TRBJ1-4; 7 nucleotides line up with TRBD1. CDR3 length: 14 amino acids. The junction had 6 bases not matched to a gene; V was cut back by 6 bases and J by 5 bases. CDR1 is LNHDA and CDR2 is SQIVND in the germline V gene (reference sequence). This CDR3 reads CASRRGQKNEKLFF. CDR3 bases: TGTGCCAGTAGAAGGGGACAGAAAAATGAAAAACTGTTTTTT.

The gene calls are TRBV7-4 and TRBJ1-5; perhaps TRBD1 as D (6 bases). CDR1 SGHVT and CDR2 SQSDAQ come from the germline V gene. There are 17 residues in the CDR3. Deletions cut 5 bases from V and 6 bases from J, with 23 bases between. CDR3 in amino acids: CASSPQRGGRRCQPQHF. CDR3 sequence (DNA): TGTGCCAGCAGCCCCCAAAGGGGGGGGCGCCGATGTCAGCCCCAGCATTTT.

CDR3 bases: TGCGCCAGCAGCTTGGTCGGCGGTCAAAGCTACAATGAGCAGTTCTTC. Amino acids: CASSLVGGQSYNEQFF. This chain links TRBV5-1 with TRBJ2-1; D is ambiguous. Germline V gene sequence: CDR1 SGHRS, CDR2 YFSETQ. Trimming shortened V by 0 bases and J by 3 bases, and 13 bases separated the two germline ends. The length of the CDR3 is 16 residues.

The CDR3 reads CASSLRTSGGRDTQYF. The CDR3 coding sequence is TGTGCCAGCAGCTTAAGGACTAGCGGGGGAAGAGATACGCAGTATTTT. This chain uses TRBV7-3 with TRBJ2-3; 13 nucleotides align to TRBD2. This CDR3 has 16 residues. Looked up from germline, CDR1 is SGHTA and CDR2 is FQGTGA. V shed 1 base and J 5 bases; nucleotides not matched to a gene: 3.

The chain employs TRBV12-5 and TRBJ2-1, with 7 positions matching TRBD2. This CDR3 region has 14 residues. The ends lost 5 bases at V and 6 bases at J; junction bases unmatched: 7. From germline, CDR1 is LGHNT and CDR2 FRNRAP. The DNA of the CDR3 is TGTGCTAGTGGTCACGGACTAGGCGGCAATGAGCAGTTCTTC. It specifies CASGHGLGGNEQFF.

The gene calls are TRBV30 and TRBJ1-6; a weak D match, TRBD1 (6 bases). Germline V CDR1 and CDR2: GTSNPN, SVGIG (reference sequence). The ends were cut back, 0 bases at V and 0 bases at J, with 15 bases in the middle. CDR3 length: 18 amino acids. The CDR3 reads CAWSVLGGASSYNSPLHF. The CDR3 DNA reads as TGTGCCTGGAGTGTACTGGGGGGCGCGAGCTCCTATAATTCACCCCTCCACTTT.

This chain links TRBV2 with TRBJ1-5; TRBD1 is a possible D gene (6 bases). The CDR3 covers 17 residues. CDR1 SNHLY and CDR2 FYNNEI come from the germline V gene. V was shortened by 6 bases and J by 0 bases, with 18 bases between the two germline ends. CDR3 amino acids: CASSLVGGPYSNQPQHF. The CDR3, as DNA: TGTGCCAGCAGCCTGGTCGGGGGCCCTTATAGCAATCAGCCCCAGCATTTT.

This clone was seen a single time. The chain uses TRBV6-6 and TRBJ1-3; D remains ambiguous. CDR3 size: 14 residues. CDR1 is MNHNY, CDR2 SVGAGI, per germline (reference sequence). The V end lost 0 bases, the J end lost 2 bases, and 5 bases lay between the germline ends. The CDR3 DNA is TGTGCCAGCAGTTACTCAGGGACTGGAAACACCATATATTTT. Translated: CASSYSGTGNTIYF.

The rearrangement links TRBV9 to TRBJ2-3; no clear D gene. The CDR3 contains 15 residues. With 0 bases removed from V and 2 bases from J, the gap between germline ends came to 10 bases. Germline V gives CDR1 SGDLS, CDR2 YYNGEE. Here the CDR3 reads CASSVDAESTDTQYF. CDR3 DNA sequence: TGTGCCAGCAGCGTAGATGCGGAATCCACAGATACGCAGTATTTT.

The chain combines TRBV12-3 or TRBV12-4 with TRBJ1-6; no clear D gene. Trimming stripped 4 bases from V and 6 bases from J, with 4 bases between. The CDR3 is 12 residues long. CDR3 region: CASSSSNSPLHF. The CDR3, as DNA: TGTGCCAGCAGTTCATCTAATTCACCCCTCCACTTT.

V usage is TRBV2 and J usage is TRBJ1-5, with a possible D match to TRBD1 (5 bases). V gave up 2 bases and J gave up 3 bases, with 8 bases separating them. The CDR3 sequence is 14 residues long. Looked up from germline, CDR1 is SNHLY and CDR2 is FYNNEI. This CDR3 is CASSEQTDNQPQHF. The CDR3 region has the DNA TGTGCCAGCAGTGAACAGACAGACAATCAGCCCCAGCATTTT.

This sequence joins TRBV18 and TRBJ2-5; 9 bases match TRBD1. J lost 5 bases, V lost 2 bases, and 9 bases had no gene match. CDR3 length equals 16 residues. CDR1 and CDR2 from the germline V gene are KGHSH and LQKENI. CDR3 region: CASSPFGTGQYETQYF. CDR3 DNA sequence: TGTGCCAGCTCACCATTCGGGACAGGGCAGTACGAGACCCAGTACTTC.

The chain recombines TRBV4-3 with TRBJ2-6; a possible D gene is TRBD1 (6 bases). CDR1 LGHNA and CDR2 YSLEER come from the germline V gene. CDR3 length: 18 amino acids. Trimming left V 0 bases short and J 2 bases short, with 14 bases between. Here the CDR3 DNA reads TGCGCCAGCAGCCAAGACAGGGGTCGTAGTACTGGGGCCAACGTCCTGACTTTC. As protein: CASSQDRGRSTGANVLTF.

The CDR3 reads CASSWGLGWDGYTF. The CDR3 coding sequence is TGTGCCAGCAGCTGGGGCCTGGGGTGGGATGGCTACACCTTC. The chain recombines TRBV5-5 with TRBJ1-2; the D gene is possibly TRBD1 (5 bases). Between the trimmed V and J ends, which lost 3 bases and 6 bases, there was a span of 15 bases. Germline lookup yields CDR1 SGHKS and CDR2 YYEKEE (reference sequence). The length of the CDR3 is 14 residues.

This chain joins TRBV7-3 and TRBJ2-1, with 12 bases matching TRBD2. V was pared by 5 bases and J by 5 bases, with 4 bases of the junction left unmatched. This CDR3 comprises 15 residues. The V gene's germline CDR1 is SGHTA and CDR2 FQGTGA. This CDR3 is CASSILAGGNNEQFF. The CDR3 DNA reads as TGTGCCAGCAGCATACTAGCGGGGGGTAACAATGAGCAGTTCTTC.

The chain has TRBV25-1 and TRBJ1-2; D ambiguous. The V end was cut by 2 bases, the J end by 4 bases, with 17 bases between. The CDR3 is made up of 16 amino acids. Germline loops: CDR1 MGHDK, CDR2 SYGVNS. DNA for the CDR3: TGTGCCAGCAGTGAACGGCCCGGAGCTGGGTTCTATGGCTACACCTTC. It codes for CASSERPGAGFYGYTF.